These T cell receptor beta chains were read from a single sample in a study of T cells in tuberculosis. Measured with immunoSEQ multiplex PCR; TCRdb has only the in-frame clones, and not every one. This sample has 30,000 or so clones, with more than 70% found just once. Sequences were derived from PBMCs, sampled at tuberculosis diagnosis. The receptors were gathered from an adult with tuberculosis. Both conserved end residues are part of each CDR3. A D gene is named only where the DNA matches it firmly. The listing skips clone size in some rows; elsewhere it reads once, few, many or a size class.

d_gene | len | j_gene | v_gene | abundance | CDR3nt | CDR3aa
TRBD2 | 17 | TRBJ2-5 | TRBV7-8 | NA | TGTGCCAGCAGCCCAGGGCTGGGAGCGGGAGGGAGAGAGACCCAGTACTTC | CASSPGLGAGGRETQYF
TRBD1 | 15 | TRBJ2-7 | TRBV11-2 | NA | TGTGCCAGCAGCACGCAGGACAGGGCCACCTACGAGCAGTACTTC | CASSTQDRATYEQYF
TRBD1 | 14 | TRBJ1-4 | TRBV4-1 | once | TGCGCCAGCAGCCAGGACAGGGCTAATGAAAAACTGTTTTTT | CASSQDRANEKLFF
TRBD2 | 16 | TRBJ2-1 | TRBV5-1 | NA | TGCGCCAGCAGTTCAGCGGGAGGATTGGGCTACAATGAGCAGTTCTTC | CASSSAGGLGYNEQFF
NA | 14 | TRBJ2-4 | TRBV27 | NA | TGTGCCAGCAGTCCCCTGTTAGCCAAAAACATTCAGTACTTC | CASSPLLAKNIQYF
NA | 15 | TRBJ2-1 | TRBV9 | NA | TGTGCCAGCAGCGTAGACAGGGTAGTCAGCAATGAGCAGTTCTTC | CASSVDRVVSNEQFF
NA | 12 | TRBJ2-5 | TRBV19 | NA | TGTGCCAGTAGTATAGGCGGAGAGACCCAGTACTTC | CASSIGGETQYF
NA | 14 | TRBJ1-3 | TRBV29-1 | few | TGCAGCGTTGAAGATCCAGTCTCTGGAAACACCATATATTTT | CSVEDPVSGNTIYF
NA | 11 | TRBJ1-2 | TRBV19 | NA | TGTGCCAGTAGTATTGACTGGGGCTACACCTTC | CASSIDWGYTF
NA | 15 | TRBJ1-1 | TRBV4-1 | NA | TGCGCCAGCAGCCAATATACGACAGAGAACACTGAAGCTTTCTTT | CASSQYTTENTEAFF
NA | 13 | TRBJ1-6 | TRBV19 | once | TGTGCCAGTAGTATTGTCTCTAATTCACCCCTCCACTTT | CASSIVSNSPLHF
NA | 15 | TRBJ1-4 | TRBV7-8 | NA | TGTGCCAGCAGCAACCAGCGGGCGGGTGGTGAAAAACTGTTTTTT | CASSNQRAGGEKLFF
NA | 13 | TRBJ2-1 | TRBV28 | NA | TGTGCCAGCAGCCCCATGCGGGGTAATGAGCAGTTCTTC | CASSPMRGNEQFF
NA | 15 | TRBJ2-7 | TRBV28 | NA | TGTGCCAGCACCCGAGACAGGATTAGCTCCTACGAGCAGTACTTC | CASTRDRISSYEQYF
TRBD1 | 14 | TRBJ2-2 | TRBV29-1 | NA | TGCAGCGTCCCTGGACAGGGGAACACCGGGGAGCTGTTTTTT | CSVPGQGNTGELFF
TRBD2 | 15 | TRBJ2-5 | TRBV2 | NA | TGTGCCAGCAGTGCCAGCGGGGGGGCCAAGGAGACCCAGTACTTC | CASSASGGAKETQYF
TRBD1 | 12 | TRBJ2-1 | TRBV6-5 | once | TGTGCCAGCAGTTATCGACAGGGTTCCCCGTTCTTC | CASSYRQGSPFF
TRBD2 | 16 | TRBJ2-7 | TRBV28 | NA | TGTGCCAGCAGCCCAACCCGACTAGCGGGAGGCGACGAGCAGTACTTC | CASSPTRLAGGDEQYF
NA | 14 | TRBJ1-5 | TRBV19 | once | TGTGCCAGTAGTATATGGGCAGCCGATCAGCCCCAGCATTTT | CASSIWAADQPQHF
NA | 16 | TRBJ2-3 | TRBV12-5 | once | TGTGCTAGTGGTTTGGTAGTCGATAGCGCCACAGATACGCAGTATTTT | CASGLVVDSATDTQYF
NA | 16 | TRBJ2-4 | TRBV6-6 | NA | TGTGCCAGCAGTTACTCTTCCGACAGACCCAAAAACATTCAGTACTTC | CASSYSSDRPKNIQYF
TRBD2 | 13 | TRBJ2-7 | TRBV6-5 | NA | TGTGCCAGCAGTTACTCGCAGCGGGAGAGCATTTACTTC | CASSYSQRESIYF
NA | 14 | TRBJ2-3 | TRBV6-4 | NA | TGTGCCAGCAGTGACTCGAGGGGCACAGATACGCAGTATTTT | CASSDSRGTDTQYF
TRBD1 | 14 | TRBJ2-5 | TRBV2 | NA | TGTGCCAGCAGTGAAGGGACAGGGGGAGAGACCCAGTACTTC | CASSEGTGGETQYF
NA | 16 | TRBJ2-5 | TRBV25-1 | NA | TGTGCCAGCAGTGCCCCCCTGACTAGTACCCAAGAGACCCAGTACTTC | CASSAPLTSTQETQYF
NA | 12 | TRBJ2-7 | TRBV5-1 | NA | TGCGCCAGCAGCCTCTACAGGGACGAGCAGTACTTC | CASSLYRDEQYF
TRBD1 | 15 | TRBJ2-7 | TRBV28 | few | TGTGCCAGCAGCAGACCCGGGACAGAGGCCTACGAGCAGTACTTC | CASSRPGTEAYEQYF
NA | 17 | TRBJ1-1 | TRBV4-2 | NA | TGTGCCAGCAGCCAAGGAACTATCGGGAGGGTGGACACTGAAGCTTTCTTT | CASSQGTIGRVDTEAFF
NA | 13 | TRBJ2-1 | TRBV6-1 | NA | TGTGCCAGCAGTGAATCCCAGGTCCCTGAGCAGTTCTTC | CASSESQVPEQFF
NA | 15 | TRBJ1-5 | TRBV10-3 | NA | TGTGCCATCAGTGAACGACAGTATAGCAATCAGCCCCAGCATTTT | CAISERQYSNQPQHF
TRBD1 | 14 | TRBJ1-2 | TRBV27 | NA | TGTGCCAGCAGCGGACAGGGGGGGTTCTACGGCTACACCTTC | CASSGQGGFYGYTF
NA | 15 | TRBJ2-6 | TRBV6-5 | NA | TGTGCCAGCAGTCCTACCGGCTCTGGGGCCAACGTCCTGACTTTC | CASSPTGSGANVLTF
NA | 15 | TRBJ1-2 | TRBV5-4 | NA | TGTGCCAGCAGCTTGGCCGCGGGGGTCGGATATGGCTACACCTTC | CASSLAAGVGYGYTF
TRBD2 | 12 | TRBJ2-5 | TRBV5-4 | NA | TGTGGCACGGAGGGAGGGCAAGAGACCCAGTACTTC | CGTEGGQETQYF
NA | 15 | TRBJ2-2 | TRBV7-3 | NA | TGTGCCAGCAGCTTACAGGCGGGGAACACCGGGGAGCTGTTTTTT | CASSLQAGNTGELFF
TRBD2 | 15 | TRBJ2-7 | TRBV5-1 | NA | TGCGCCAGCAGGGGGACTAGCGGGCCTAGTTACGAGCAGTACTTC | CASRGTSGPSYEQYF
TRBD1 | 15 | TRBJ1-2 | TRBV2 | NA | TGTGCCAGCAGTGATCGGACAGGGACTAACTATGGCTACACCTTC | CASSDRTGTNYGYTF
TRBD2 | 16 | TRBJ2-5 | TRBV5-1 | NA | TGCGCCAGCAGCTCGGGGGGAGCCGGGGGGCAAGAGACCCAGTACTTC | CASSSGGAGGQETQYF
NA | 14 | TRBJ2-3 | TRBV7-9 | NA | TGTGCCAGCAGCTTACCACAGTCCACAGATACGCAGTATTTT | CASSLPQSTDTQYF
TRBD2 | 18 | TRBJ2-2 | TRBV4-1 | NA | TGCGCCAGCAGCCAATCCCCTAGCGGGGGGGCGAACACCGGGGAGCTGTTTTTT | CASSQSPSGGANTGELFF
NA | 14 | TRBJ2-3 | TRBV6-5 | once | TGTGCCAGCAGCCCCCGGGGGGCGGTGGATACGCAGTATTTT | CASSPRGAVDTQYF
NA | 11 | TRBJ1-1 | TRBV5-5 | few | TGTGCCAGCACCCCGGGAACTGAAGCTTTCTTT | CASTPGTEAFF
TRBD1 | 15 | TRBJ1-4 | TRBV5-1 | NA | TGCGCCAGCAGCCTACGACAGGGGGCGGAGGAAAAACTGTTTTTT | CASSLRQGAEEKLFF
NA | 12 | TRBJ2-7 | TRBV10-2 | medium-sized | TGCGCCAGCAGTGAGATGCAGGGCCCCCAGTACTTC | CASSEMQGPQYF
TRBD1 | 16 | TRBJ1-1 | TRBV14 | NA | TGTGCCAGCAGATACACAGGGGGGCGATCGAACACTGAAGCTTTCTTT | CASRYTGGRSNTEAFF
TRBD2 | 18 | TRBJ2-2 | TRBV11-2 | NA | TGTGCCAGCAGGTCCATAAGGAGGAGCGGGAGGGGCACCGGGGAGCTGTTTTTT | CASRSIRRSGRGTGELFF
TRBD1 | 14 | TRBJ1-3 | TRBV7-8 | few | TGTGCCAGCAGCGGCAGGGGGTCCGGAAACACCATATATTTT | CASSGRGSGNTIYF
TRBD1 | 13 | TRBJ1-2 | TRBV28 | NA | TGTGCCAGCAGAATTCGGACAGGTGGAGGCTACACCTTC | CASRIRTGGGYTF
TRBD1 | 15 | TRBJ1-2 | TRBV5-5 | few | TGTGCCAGCAGCGGATTACAGGGGAAAGACTATGGCTACACCTTC | CASSGLQGKDYGYTF
NA | 14 | TRBJ2-1 | TRBV7-9 | NA | TGTGCCAGCAGCTTAGTTACGGGATCCAATGAGCAGTTCTTC | CASSLVTGSNEQFF
NA | 14 | TRBJ2-2 | TRBV10-3 | NA | TGTGCCATCAAGGGTAGCGCGAACACCGGGGAGCTGTTTTTT | CAIKGSANTGELFF
TRBD1 | 12 | TRBJ1-1 | TRBV9 | NA | TGTGCCAGCAGCGCAGGGGGCGATTCAGCTTTCTTT | CASSAGGDSAFF
NA | 17 | TRBJ1-6 | TRBV4-1 | few | TGCGCCAGCAGCCAACAGGATTTATTCTCCTATAATTCACCCCTCCACTTT | CASSQQDLFSYNSPLHF
TRBD2 | 17 | TRBJ2-4 | TRBV5-5 | once | TGTGCCAGCAGCCAGGGACTAGCGGGGGACTCCGGTAACATTCAGTACTTC | CASSQGLAGDSGNIQYF